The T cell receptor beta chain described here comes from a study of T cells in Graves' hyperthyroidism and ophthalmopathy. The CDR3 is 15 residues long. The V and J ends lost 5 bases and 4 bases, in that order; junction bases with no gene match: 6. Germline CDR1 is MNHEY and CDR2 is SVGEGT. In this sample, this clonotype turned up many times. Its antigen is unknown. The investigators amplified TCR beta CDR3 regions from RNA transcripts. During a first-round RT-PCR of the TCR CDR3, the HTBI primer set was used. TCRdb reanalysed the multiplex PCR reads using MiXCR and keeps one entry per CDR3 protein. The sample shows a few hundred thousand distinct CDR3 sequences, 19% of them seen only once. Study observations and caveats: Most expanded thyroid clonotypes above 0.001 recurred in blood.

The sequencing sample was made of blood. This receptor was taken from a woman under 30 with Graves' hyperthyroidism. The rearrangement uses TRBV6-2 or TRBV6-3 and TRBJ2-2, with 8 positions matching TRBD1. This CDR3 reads CASSGQGRGTGELFF. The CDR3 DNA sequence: TGTGCCAGCAGTGGACAGGGAAGGGGCACCGGGGAGCTGTTTTTT.